Sequencing of this TCR beta chain was carried out in a study of T cells in Graves' hyperthyroidism and ophthalmopathy. CDR1 MNHNY and CDR2 SVGAGI come from the germline V gene (reference sequence). The CDR3 totals 13 residues. Trimming pared 4 bases from V and 9 bases from J, leaving 15 bases between. Study-level points and caveats: Blood also showed most of the thyroid clonotypes that were expanded above 0.001.

Amplified TCR beta CDR3 regions came from RNA transcripts. The TCR CDR3 was amplified in a first-round RT-PCR using the HTBI primer set. Via MiXCR, TCRdb re-called the multiplex PCR reads, giving one row per CDR3 protein. The data hold 600,000 or so distinct CDR3 sequences, with around 45% observed a single time. This clonotype was found a few times. The antigen is unknown. This sequence joins TRBV6-6 and TRBJ2-5; D is uncertain. The origin of this receptor is a woman between 18 and 29 years old with Graves' hyperthyroidism. Source material: peripheral blood or thyroid tissue (not recorded which). Here the CDR3 reads CASSLDPQGSQYF. CDR3 DNA sequence: TGTGCCAGCAGTTTGGACCCCCAAGGGTCCCAGTACTTC.